The present entry profiles one T cell receptor beta chain with its context. The assay was immunoSEQ multiplex PCR, and TCRdb's table has in-frame clones only and misses some. The sample lists 56,000 or so clones, about 92% occurring once. The data stem from a study of cytomegalovirus exposure and HLA in healthy donors. About the study: Both the roughly 120 validation repertoires and the 550 to 750 first-cohort repertoires used the same platform, as reported by a later analysis.

CDR1 and CDR2 from the germline V gene are PRHDT and FYEKMQ (reference sequence). Trimming removed 6 bases from V and 5 bases from J, with 26 bases in between. The CDR3 consists of 17 residues. The rearrangement joins TRBV13 to TRBJ2-7; tentatively, D is TRBD1 (6 bases). Sequencing was done on a sample of PBMCs. The TCR comes from a woman younger than 35 in good health and CMV-seropositive. Here the CDR3 DNA reads TGTGCCAGCAGTAAGACTATAGGGAGTGGGGGCGTCAACGAGCAGTACTTC. Translating gives CASSKTIGSGGVNEQYF.